These 27 T cell receptor beta chains came from one sample sequenced in a study of cytomegalovirus exposure and HLA in healthy donors. The PCR contained 60 Vbeta and 13 Jbeta primers. Libraries were prepared by immunoSEQ multiplex PCR; TCRdb keeps only in-frame clonotypes and omits some of them. The table lists 65,000 to 70,000 clones, about 73% of them singletons. The specimen was PBMCs. These receptors all come from a woman in her twenties or thirties in good health and CMV-seronegative.

This clone turned up a few times. The V call is TRBV6-1, the J call TRBJ2-7; a possible D gene is TRBD1 (5 bases). V dropped 10 bases and J dropped 0 bases, with 16 bases sitting between them. Per germline, CDR1 MNHNS and CDR2 SASEGT. The CDR3 sequence is 14 residues long. CDR3 DNA sequence: TGTGCCATCTTAAGCATAGGGGTCTCCTACGAGCAGTACTTC. Encoded protein: CAILSIGVSYEQYF.

The rearrangement uses TRBV11-1 and TRBJ2-2; 8 positions match TRBD2. J was trimmed by 6 bases and V by 1 base; bases with no gene match: 4. The CDR3 spans 15 residues. The germline V gene has CDR1 SGHAT and CDR2 FQDESV (reference sequence). The CDR3 here is CASSLVGGAPGELFF. The CDR3 DNA follows: TGTGCCAGCAGCTTAGTCGGGGGGGCCCCCGGGGAGCTGTTTTTT. Full variable domain (missing parts from reference TRBV11-1 and TRBJ2-2): EAEVAQSPRYKITEKSQAVAFWCDPISGHATLYWYRQILGQGPELLVQFQDESVVDDSQLPKDRFSAERLKGVDSTLKIQPAELGDSAMYLCASSLVGGAPGELFFGEGSRLTVL.

J is TRBJ1-4 and V is TRBV15, with 8 positions matching TRBD1. This CDR3 is built from 17 residues. Germline lookup yields CDR1 LNHNV and CDR2 YYDKDF (reference sequence). V shed 0 bases and J 7 bases; nucleotides not matched to a gene: 10. The CDR3 sequence is CATSRDFSAGGFEKLFF. In DNA form, the CDR3 reads TGTGCCACCAGCAGAGATTTTTCGGCAGGGGGCTTTGAAAAACTGTTTTTT.

As to this clone: One junction end does not reproduce the germline sequence, and a read error may be involved. V is TRBV7-7 and J is TRBJ2-1; 7 bases map to TRBD1. Germline assignment: CDR1 SSHAT and CDR2 FNYEAQ (reference sequence). This CDR3 is 15 amino acids long. CDR3 amino acids: CASSSGQIGYNEQFF. As DNA, the CDR3 is TGTGCTAGCAGCTCGGGACAGATAGGCTACAATGAGCAGTTCTTC.

The rearrangement links TRBV6-1 to TRBJ1-2; no reliable D call. The CDR3 spans 14 residues. Germline V gives CDR1 MNHNS, CDR2 SASEGT. V was clipped by 1 base and J by 8 bases, with 14 bases between them. The chain's CDR3 is CASSEGEFLRGYTF. The CDR3 DNA sequence: TGTGCCAGCAGTGAAGGCGAGTTCCTGAGAGGCTACACCTTC.

The rearrangement joins TRBV9 to TRBJ2-7, with 12 nucleotides matching TRBD1. Germline-derived CDR1 and CDR2 are SGDLS and YYNGEE. The CDR3 runs 14 residues. The V segment lost 4 bases and the J segment 6 bases; nucleotides outside the gene matches: 5. The CDR3 nucleotides are TGTGCCAGCAGCAGCGGGACAGGGGGCCCCGAGCAGTACTTC. Protein sequence: CASSSGTGGPEQYF.

V and J are TRBV19 and TRBJ2-7; 12 bases are a match to TRBD2. In germline, CDR1 is LNHDA, CDR2 SQIVND (reference sequence). Trimming took 3 bases from V and 2 from J; bases not matched to a gene: 2. The CDR3 covers 15 residues. In nucleotides, the CDR3 is TGTGCCAGTAGTATTCTAGCGGGGGGGCCCTACGAGCAGTACTTC. Translation gives CASSILAGGPYEQYF.

V gene TRBV4-1 combines with J gene TRBJ2-3, with 8 bases fitting TRBD2. V gave up 4 bases and J gave up 2 bases; unmatched junction bases: 5. Germline lookup yields CDR1 MGHRA and CDR2 YSYEKL. The CDR3 totals 15 residues. This CDR3 is CASSLRLAYTDTQYF. DNA for the CDR3: TGCGCCAGCAGCCTTCGACTAGCGTACACAGATACGCAGTATTTT.

The genes are TRBV5-1 and TRBJ2-1; TRBD1 aligns across 11 bases. There are 16 residues in the CDR3. Germline-derived CDR1 and CDR2 are SGHRS and YFSETQ. V lost 4 bases to trimming and J lost 10 bases; unmatched junction nucleotides: 13. The CDR3, as DNA: TGCGCCAGCAGCCCGGGGGCGGACAGGGGGCTTAGGGAGCAGTTCTTC. It codes for CASSPGADRGLREQFF.

This clone was counted only a few times. The chain joins TRBV30 to TRBJ1-4, with 7 bases fitting TRBD1. The V and J ends lost 5 bases and 8 bases, in that order; junction bases with no gene match: 8. This CDR3 is 13 amino acids long. CDR1 is GTSNPN, CDR2 SVGIG, per germline (reference sequence). The CDR3: CAWGRQGGEKLFF. CDR3 sequence (DNA): TGTGCCTGGGGGAGACAGGGCGGCGAAAAACTGTTTTTT.

The gene calls are TRBV4-1 and TRBJ1-2; D is unresolved. V gave up 2 bases and J gave up 8 bases, with 18 bases separating them. Germline V gene sequence: CDR1 MGHRA, CDR2 YSYEKL. The CDR3 runs 15 residues. In DNA, the CDR3 is TGCGCCAGCAGCCAACCACCGGGAGAAATCAGGGGCTACACCTTC. It codes for CASSQPPGEIRGYTF.

This clone was seen more than once but under ten times. The CDR3 DNA sequence: TGTGCCATCAGTGAGTCCAATAACCTTGACATCTATGGCTACACCTTC. It yields the protein CAISESNNLDIYGYTF. The genes are TRBV10-3 and TRBJ1-2, with D unresolved. The length of the CDR3 is 16 residues. Trimming took 0 bases from V and 4 from J, leaving 15 bases between them. Germline lookup yields CDR1 ENHRY and CDR2 SYGVKD.

This rearrangement joins TRBV7-9 to TRBJ2-7, with TRBD2 matching over 13 bases. Germline V lookup: CDR1 SEHNR, CDR2 FQNEAQ (reference sequence). This CDR3 spans 16 amino acids. V lost 5 bases to trimming and J lost 0 bases; unmatched junction nucleotides: 4. CDR3 loop: CASSVRLAGGSYEQYF. The CDR3 bases are TGTGCCAGCAGCGTCCGACTAGCGGGGGGCTCCTACGAGCAGTACTTC.

The gene calls are TRBV2 and TRBJ1-1; 10 bases fit TRBD1. The J segment lost 0 bases and the V segment lost 7 bases, leaving 11 bases of the junction unmatched. Germline values: CDR1 SNHLY, CDR2 FYNNEI. This CDR3 region has 17 residues. As DNA, the CDR3 is TGTGCCAGCACCCTTGACCGACAGGGGGCCCTGAACACTGAAGCTTTCTTT. Translation gives CASTLDRQGALNTEAFF.

This chain connects TRBV18 to TRBJ2-3, with 7 bases identical to TRBD2. Trimming took 5 bases from V and 0 from J; bases not matched to a gene: 8. Germline V gives CDR1 KGHSH, CDR2 LQKENI. The CDR3 covers 16 residues. CDR3 loop: CASSKAGRESTDTQYF. DNA of the CDR3: TGTGCCAGCTCAAAAGCGGGGCGAGAAAGCACAGATACGCAGTATTTT.

Here the CDR3 reads CASSQVGGGRNGYTF. The CDR3 nucleotides read TGCGCCAGCAGCCAAGTTGGGGGGGGGCGAAACGGCTACACCTTC. The chain couples TRBV4-3 to TRBJ1-2; TRBD1 might be the D (6 bases). This CDR3 has 15 amino acids. Germline loops: CDR1 LGHNA, CDR2 YSLEER. Trimming left V 1 base short and J 8 bases short, with 17 bases between.

The chain carries TRBV27 and TRBJ2-1, with D perhaps matching TRBD1 (5 bases). Per the germline V gene, CDR1 is MNHEY and CDR2 is SMNVEV (reference sequence). V shed 5 bases and J shed 5 bases, with 16 bases lying between them. CDR3 length: 15 residues. The CDR3 DNA follows: TGTGCCAGCAGTCCTCCAGGGTCGCTGAACAATGAGCAGTTCTTC. Amino acids: CASSPPGSLNNEQFF.

This clone was picked up a small number of times. The rearrangement links TRBV7-9 to TRBJ2-1, with D possibly being TRBD1 (5 bases). This CDR3 is built from 15 residues. V was shortened by 2 bases and J by 6 bases, with 14 bases between the two germline ends. Germline assignment: CDR1 SEHNR and CDR2 FQNEAQ (reference sequence). CDR3 residues: CASSLWVGQGNEQFF. The CDR3 region has the DNA TGTGCCAGCAGCTTATGGGTGGGGCAAGGCAATGAGCAGTTCTTC.

The V gene is TRBV18, the J gene TRBJ2-5; perhaps TRBD1 as D (5 bases). Trimming took off 4 bases at V and 4 bases at J, with 13 bases between the two ends. Germline CDR1 and CDR2: KGHSH and LQKENI. The CDR3 length is 14 residues. CDR3 DNA sequence: TGTGCCAGCTCACGGGGCCCGGGCCCAGAGACCCAGTACTTC. This translates into CASSRGPGPETQYF.

The rearrangement links TRBV7-9 to TRBJ2-7; 10 bases fit TRBD2. CDR3 length: 18 amino acids. The germline gives CDR1 SEHNR, CDR2 FQNEAQ (reference sequence). V shed 3 bases and J 0 bases; nucleotides not matched to a gene: 11. The CDR3 is CASSFRLVTSGPSYEQYF. CDR3 nucleotide sequence: TGTGCCAGCAGCTTCCGTTTAGTGACTAGCGGGCCCTCCTACGAGCAGTACTTC.

The chain has TRBV7-2 and TRBJ1-5; possibly TRBD1 for D (6 bases). V gave up 5 bases and J gave up 0 bases, with 11 bases separating them. This CDR3 is built from 15 residues. CDR1 is SGHTA and CDR2 is FQGNSA in the germline V gene. The CDR3 protein is CASSPGQPSNQPQHF. CDR3 coding DNA: TGTGCCAGCAGCCCTGGACAGCCTAGCAATCAGCCCCAGCATTTT.

This chain connects TRBV4-2 to TRBJ1-5; 9 bases line up with TRBD1. The germline CDR1 and CDR2 sequences are LGHNA and YNFKEQ. Trimming cost V 3 bases and J 6 bases; bases outside gene matches: 9. The CDR3 has 16 residues. In DNA form, the CDR3 reads TGTGCCAGCAGCCATTCATTAGGACAGGGGTCTCAGCCCCAGCATTTT. As protein: CASSHSLGQGSQPQHF.

This chain uses TRBV4-1 with TRBJ1-2; D gene ambiguous. Germline CDR1 and CDR2: MGHRA and YSYEKL. The CDR3 totals 17 residues. Trimming took 4 bases from V and 2 from J, leaving 20 bases between them. CDR3 region: CASSLVEAGFANYGYTF. The DNA for the CDR3 is TGCGCCAGCAGCCTCGTCGAAGCTGGTTTCGCCAACTATGGCTACACCTTC.

This clone has a count of ten or more. The chain recombines TRBV7-2 with TRBJ1-6; D not resolved. The CDR3 has 13 residues. The V end lost 5 bases, the J end lost 14 bases, and 16 bases lay between the germline ends. Germline values: CDR1 SGHTA, CDR2 FQGNSA. The CDR3 reads CASSLITTAALHF. The DNA of the CDR3 is TGTGCCAGCAGCCTAATAACGACTGCCGCCCTCCACTTT.

This clone was detected a few times. J is TRBJ1-5 and V is TRBV6-1; D might be TRBD1 (6 bases). Germline V gene data show CDR1 as MNHNS and CDR2 as SASEGT. The germline V and J ends were trimmed by 4 bases and 4 bases, with 17 bases remaining between them. This CDR3 comprises 16 residues. Here the CDR3 DNA reads TGTGCCAGCAGTGTTTCGGTCGGGACACTAAATCAGCCCCAGCATTTT. Translated: CASSVSVGTLNQPQHF.

The chain employs TRBV18 and TRBJ1-6, with 7 positions matching TRBD1. V trimming: 6 bases; J trimming: 9 bases; junction bases outside the gene matches: 8. CDR1 is KGHSH, CDR2 LQKENI, per germline. The CDR3 consists of 14 residues. The CDR3 here is CASSRTDRVSPLHF. The DNA of the CDR3 is TGTGCCAGCTCCCGAACAGACAGGGTTTCACCCCTCCACTTT.

V and J are TRBV5-1 and TRBJ1-2, with D hard to call. The V gene's germline CDR1 is SGHRS and CDR2 YFSETQ. The CDR3 loop spans 12 amino acids. Trimming took 0 bases from V and 8 from J, leaving 8 bases between them. DNA of the CDR3: TGCGCCAGCAGCTTGGCCAATTTCGGCTACACCTTC. Protein product: CASSLANFGYTF.